This paragraph reports one T cell receptor beta chain. Its antigen target is currently unknown. Within one base of it there is no much larger clone, and no base qualities were kept. Libraries were built with the immunoSEQ multiplex PCR assay. Held by TCRdb, this immuneACCESS table contains in-frame sequences only and omits some clones. Under half of the omission traces to an unresolved V gene where checked; the cause of the rest is unknown. The sample records roughly 79,000 clones, roughly 82% of which are singletons. The ten largest clones capture around 15% of the sample. The CDR3 numbers 15 residues from cysteine through phenylalanine. Left in the record is the CDR3 DNA by itself, 45 bases read in frame from the first base. In the germline V gene, CDR1 corresponds to LGHNA and CDR2 to YSLEER. Deletion took 4 bases off V and 3 bases off J, with a span of 10 bases between the germline ends. The entry originates in a study of control samples from healthy donors and cancer patients (dated by TCRdb to 2019 to 2021).

The rearrangement combines TRBV4-3 with TRBJ2-6, with no D gene named confidently. What was sequenced was blood. This TCR was sampled from a man over 45 in good health. The nucleotides read TGCGCCAGCAGCCCCTCCAGGAGTGGGGCCAACGTCCTGACTTTC. It encodes CASSPSRSGANVLTF.